This T cell receptor (beta chain) is from a study of CD8 T cells in ankylosing spondylitis. Regarding the study as a whole: Some motif variants had been reported before (in reactive arthritis synovial fluid and blood). Matched synovial fluid from ankylosing spondylitis patients was reported to be enriched for disease-linked clones. Seemingly characteristic of ankylosing spondylitis blood was a TCR beta motif consisting of roughly 8 highly homologous variants.

Using its own MiXCR run on the 5' RACE reads, TCRdb lists one record per CDR3 protein. This sample carries approximately 290,000 distinct CDR3 sequences, roughly 20% of them seen once, and the ten largest clones take about 3.7%. Comment on this clonotype: Its antigen is not known.

The CDR3 sequence is 17 residues long. Germline CDR1 and CDR2: LGHDT and YNNKEL (reference sequence). Unmatched junction bases numbered 9, after V lost 0 bases and J lost 4 bases. The chain recombines TRBV3-1 with TRBJ2-1; TRBD2 matches 7 bases. Material: blood, either unsorted or a sorted T cell fraction (not recorded which). The origin of this receptor is a female donor with ankylosing spondylitis or in good health (not recorded which). In DNA, the CDR3 is TGTGCCAGCAGCCAAGAACGTCTGGCGGGAGTATACAATGAGCAGTTCTTC. It specifies CASSQERLAGVYNEQFF.